The subject of this entry is one T cell receptor beta chain. Authors' processing steps: From reference gene primer amplification, estimates of nucleated cell counts were derived. Method: immunoSEQ multiplex PCR; TCRdb's copy keeps in-frame clones and lacks some. The D gene and trimming were derived from the DNA, and the V and J assignments and clone size from that table. Seen here are a few hundred thousand clones, around nine tenths observed once, and the top ten hold about 1%. The data were taken from a study of blood T cell repertoires in COVID-19. Study information: Sources were T cells, B-cell-depleted T cells, or PBMCs; the material itself was cDNA or gDNA.

Per the germline V gene, CDR1 is LNHDA and CDR2 is SQIVND (reference sequence). The CDR3 length is 15 residues. Trimming took 7 bases from V and 7 from J; bases not matched to a gene: 13. V is TRBV19 and J is TRBJ1-5, with TRBD1 matching over 7 bases. The sample comprised peripheral blood. This clonotype was obtained from a woman between 40 and 55 years old who had recovered from COVID-19. The CDR3 here is CASMEEGAVRQPQHF. The CDR3 coding sequence is TGTGCCAGTATGGAGGAGGGGGCGGTGAGGCAGCCCCAGCATTTT.